This T cell receptor (beta chain) stems from a study of blood T cells in healthy people across ages. Findings and limits, study-wide: Compared with aged donors, long-lived donors showed fewer expanded clones, suggesting selection.

This clonotype was counted at least ten times. The antigen is not known. Combining a sample-barcoded 5' primer with a J-beta primer mix, a second PCR ran for roughly 6 to 12 cycles. Every single cDNA molecule received a tag from a template-switch adaptor with 12 random nucleotides. In TCRdb, the 5' RACE reads were re-called with MiXCR into one record per CDR3 protein. The sample has fewer than 2 million distinct CDR3 sequences, roughly 43% seen once; the top ten hold 23%. What was sequenced was blood. The receptor's source is a human donor in good health.

The CDR3 protein is CASSPQVTYEQYF. Written as DNA, the CDR3 is TGTGCCAGCAGTCCGCAGGTGACCTACGAGCAGTACTTC. V is TRBV6-5 and J is TRBJ2-7; D is uncertain. The length of the CDR3 is 13 residues. V dropped 5 bases and J dropped 2 bases, with 10 bases sitting between them. The V gene's germline CDR1 is MNHEY and CDR2 SVGAGI.